This record covers a single TCR beta chain. Its antigen is still unknown. The sample originates from a study of T cells after yellow fever vaccination. Whole-study results and caveats: Although most clonotypes did not, a small share appeared in both CD4 and CD8 compartments.

Template-switching 5'RACE yielded the TCR cDNA; a universal primer site and UMIs were added in the process. MiXCR, applied by TCRdb to the 5' RACE reads, yields one record per CDR3 protein. The table includes approximately 120,000 distinct CDR3 sequences, around 7.7% detected once. The germline V gene has CDR1 SQVTM and CDR2 ANQGSEA. V lost 4 bases, J lost 11 bases, and 18 bases lay in between. The CDR3 runs to 13 residues. This material consisted of CD4+ T cells sorted from PBMCs, taken roughly 10 days after the first yellow fever vaccination. V usage is TRBV29-1 and J usage is TRBJ2-1; no reliable D call. The sequence came from a man younger than 35 who received the YFV17D yellow fever vaccine. The CDR3 protein is CSVAPGGVNKQFF. The DNA of the CDR3 is TGCAGCGTTGCCCCGGGCGGCGTTAATAAGCAGTTCTTC.